Each of the 9 T cell receptor beta chains below was sequenced from the same sample in a study of T-cell memory formation after mild COVID-19. MiXCR, run by TCRdb on the 5' RACE reads, gives a single entry per CDR3 protein. Here the sample spans fewer than 50,000 distinct CDR3 sequences, nearly 9.5% being singletons. Sequenced sample: PBMCs or a T cell subset sorted from them (not recorded which). The receptors were gathered from an adult woman who had mild COVID-19 (a few samples of this study predate the infection). Cell type and time point are not known.

The chain recombines TRBV3-1 with TRBJ1-2; possibly TRBD1 for D (6 bases). Trimming pared 2 bases from V and 4 bases from J, leaving 17 bases between. The CDR3 is 16 residues long. Germline loops: CDR1 LGHDT, CDR2 YNNKEL (reference sequence). The CDR3 region is CASSQIDGGSIYGYTF. CDR3 DNA: TGTGCCAGCAGCCAAATCGACGGGGGCTCGATCTATGGCTACACCTTC.

This rearrangement joins TRBV5-5 to TRBJ2-5, with D maybe TRBD2 (6 bases). This CDR3 contains 16 residues. Deletions cut 1 base from V and 2 bases from J, with 15 bases between. The germline CDR1 and CDR2 sequences are SGHKS and YYEKEE (reference sequence). CDR3: CASSLFTSGGQETQYF. DNA of the CDR3: TGTGCCAGCAGCTTGTTTACCTCCGGGGGACAAGAGACCCAGTACTTC.

The chain recombines TRBV29-1 with TRBJ1-2; D is unclear. Per germline, CDR1 SQVTM and CDR2 ANQGSEA. The CDR3 is 10 residues long. The V gene lost 5 bases and the J gene lost 8 bases, with 9 bases spanning the gap. Here the CDR3 DNA reads TGCAGCGTTCGTTCGGTGGGCTACACCTTC. This translates into CSVRSVGYTF.

This clonotype was picked up a small number of times. The chain couples TRBV5-1 to TRBJ2-7, with D possibly being TRBD1 (5 bases). Deletions cut 5 bases from V and 4 bases from J, with 16 bases between. The CDR3 is 14 residues long. The germline CDR1 and CDR2 sequences are SGHRS and YFSETQ. In nucleotides, the CDR3 is TGCGCCAGCAGTGTGGGGCTAGGAAGTTACGAGCAGTACTTC. It translates to CASSVGLGSYEQYF.

This sequence joins TRBV24-1 and TRBJ2-5; TRBD1 aligns across 12 bases. The length of the CDR3 is 18 residues. Germline V gives CDR1 KGHDR, CDR2 SFDVKD. Trimming took 3 bases from V and 1 from J; bases not matched to a gene: 8. The CDR3 region is CATSDTTGTGGPQETQYF. The DNA of the CDR3 is TGTGCCACCAGTGATACCACCGGGACAGGGGGCCCCCAAGAGACCCAGTACTTC.

This clonotype was counted only a few times. The CDR3 sequence is CSARPGLAGGPRIYEQYF. CDR3 coding DNA: TGCAGTGCTAGGCCCGGACTAGCGGGGGGGCCGAGAATCTACGAGCAGTACTTC. The V and J genes are TRBV20-1 and TRBJ2-7, with TRBD2 identical over 15 bases. With V trimmed by 3 bases and J by 3 bases, 12 bases remained unmatched. CDR1 is DFQATT, CDR2 SNEGSKA, per germline (reference sequence). The CDR3 contains 18 residues.

V gene TRBV5-4 combines with J gene TRBJ1-4, with TRBD1 matching 7 bases. The CDR3 contains 16 residues. Germline-derived CDR1 and CDR2 are SGHNT and YYREEE (reference sequence). Germline trimming cut 4 bases from V and 3 bases from J; bases unmatched to any gene: 9. This chain's CDR3 is CASSLTTGRPNEKLFF. CDR3 in DNA: TGTGCCAGCAGCCTGACGACAGGGCGGCCTAATGAAAAACTGTTTTTT.

The rearrangement links TRBV2 to TRBJ1-2; perhaps TRBD1 as D (6 bases). Germline CDR1 SNHLY, CDR2 FYNNEI. Trimming removed 6 bases at V and 8 bases at J, with 22 bases between. The CDR3 is 15 amino acids. CDR3 coding DNA: TGTGCCAGCAGAGCGGGACACTCCCCCTCAGGCGGCTACACCTTC. Its protein is CASRAGHSPSGGYTF. Based on the CDR3 plus reference TRBV2 and TRBJ1-2, the full variable domain is EPEVTQTPSHQVTQMGQEVILRCVPISNHLYFYWYRQILGQKVEFLVSFYNNEISEKSEIFDDQFSVERPDGSNFTLKIRSTKLEDSAMYFCASRAGHSPSGGYTFGSGTRLTVV.

This clonotype was detected many times. V usage is TRBV20-1 and J usage is TRBJ2-7; D may correspond to TRBD1 or TRBD2 (6 bases each). V was shortened by 3 bases and J by 1 base, with 13 bases between the two germline ends. Germline values: CDR1 DFQATT, CDR2 SNEGSKA (reference sequence). CDR3 length: 14 amino acids. The chain's CDR3 is CSASGGVWSYEQYF. Here the CDR3 DNA reads TGCAGTGCTAGCGGGGGCGTATGGTCCTACGAGCAGTACTTC.